This TCR beta chain stems from a study of cytomegalovirus exposure and HLA in healthy donors. Study observations and caveats: TCR beta chains numbering more than 150 were designated cytomegalovirus-associated. Sequencing probably produced one cluster of sequence variants that were highly shared. Productive rates of about 87% or about 30% were seen for most TCR beta V segments in an earlier analysis.

Per the germline V gene, CDR1 is SGHNT and CDR2 is YENEEA. V lost 5 bases and J lost 2; bases outside the gene matches: 11. This CDR3 has 16 amino acids. PCR employed 60 Vbeta and 13 Jbeta primers. Sequencing was performed with immunoSEQ multiplex PCR; in TCRdb, only in-frame clones are kept and a portion is missing. The table lists some 140,000 clones, 80% of them singletons. As to this clone: The antigen is unknown.

The V gene is TRBV11-3, the J gene TRBJ2-5; 7 positions agree with TRBD2. The specimen sequenced was PBMCs. This sequence originates from a young man in good health. The CDR3 DNA reads as TGTGCCAGCAGCGGACGGGCCGCGGGAGAGCAAGAGACCCAGTACTTC. Translated: CASSGRAAGEQETQYF.